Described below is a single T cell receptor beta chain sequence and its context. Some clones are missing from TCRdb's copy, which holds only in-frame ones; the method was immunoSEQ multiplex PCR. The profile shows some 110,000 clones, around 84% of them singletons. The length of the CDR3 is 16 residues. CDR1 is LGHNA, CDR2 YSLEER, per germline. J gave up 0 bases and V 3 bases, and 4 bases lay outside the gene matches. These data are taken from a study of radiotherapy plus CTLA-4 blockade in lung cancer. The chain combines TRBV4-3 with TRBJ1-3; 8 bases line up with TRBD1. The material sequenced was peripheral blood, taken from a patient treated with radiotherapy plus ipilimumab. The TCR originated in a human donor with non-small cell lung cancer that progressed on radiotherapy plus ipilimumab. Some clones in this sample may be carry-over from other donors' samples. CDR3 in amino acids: CASSQTGVRSGNTIYF. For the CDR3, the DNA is TGCGCCAGCAGCCAGACAGGGGTGCGCTCTGGAAACACCATATATTTT.